These T cell receptor beta chains were read from a single sample in a study of cytomegalovirus exposure and HLA in healthy donors. Clones were sequenced by immunoSEQ multiplex PCR, and TCRdb holds only the in-frame ones, with some missing. The sample has roughly 130,000 clones; roughly 75% are singletons. Sample: PBMCs. The source is a man aged 25-45 years in good health and CMV-seronegative. CDR3s include the opening cysteine and the closing phenylalanine or tryptophan. Fields, in order: D gene, V gene, clone size, CDR3 length, J gene, CDR3 protein, CDR3 DNA. D genes are given only for firm matches. Part of the rows lack a size; the others show once, few, many or a class for expanded clones.

D gene: TRBD1
V gene: TRBV6-5
clone size: few
CDR3 length: 15
J gene: TRBJ2-3
CDR3 protein: CASSYQDRSTDTQYF
CDR3 DNA: TGTGCCAGCAGTTACCAGGACAGGAGCACAGATACGCAGTATTTT

D gene: TRBD1
V gene: TRBV2
clone size: -
CDR3 length: 13
J gene: TRBJ1-2
CDR3 protein: CASQGAADSGYTF
CDR3 DNA: TGTGCCAGCCAGGGGGCGGCTGATTCTGGCTACACCTTC

D gene: TRBD1
V gene: TRBV19
clone size: few
CDR3 length: 15
J gene: TRBJ1-5
CDR3 protein: CASTFWDRANQPQHF
CDR3 DNA: TGTGCCAGTACCTTCTGGGACAGGGCGAATCAGCCCCAGCATTTT

D gene: -
V gene: TRBV27
clone size: -
CDR3 length: 14
J gene: TRBJ1-4
CDR3 protein: CASSDLGTNEKLFF
CDR3 DNA: TGTGCCAGCAGTGATCTAGGCACTAATGAAAAACTGTTTTTT

D gene: TRBD1
V gene: TRBV19
clone size: -
CDR3 length: 15
J gene: TRBJ2-5
CDR3 protein: CASSILTGGEETQYF
CDR3 DNA: TGTGCCAGTAGTATCCTAACAGGGGGTGAAGAGACCCAGTACTTC

D gene: -
V gene: TRBV7-9
clone size: -
CDR3 length: 17
J gene: TRBJ1-4
CDR3 protein: CASSPRAGLGANEKLFF
CDR3 DNA: TGTGCCAGCAGCCCGCGGGCAGGATTGGGAGCTAATGAAAAACTGTTTTTT

D gene: -
V gene: TRBV29-1
clone size: -
CDR3 length: 14
J gene: TRBJ1-2
CDR3 protein: CSVEDQDRWYGYTF
CDR3 DNA: TGCAGCGTTGAAGATCAGGACAGATGGTATGGCTACACCTTC

D gene: -
V gene: TRBV7-2
clone size: -
CDR3 length: 16
J gene: TRBJ2-7
CDR3 protein: CASSYHSTRKPYEQYF
CDR3 DNA: TGTGCCAGCAGCTACCATTCGACACGGAAGCCCTACGAGCAGTACTTC

D gene: -
V gene: TRBV6-1
clone size: few
CDR3 length: 14
J gene: TRBJ2-7
CDR3 protein: CASSESRGAYEQYF
CDR3 DNA: TGTGCCAGCAGTGAAAGTCGCGGCGCCTACGAGCAGTACTTC

D gene: -
V gene: TRBV9
clone size: few
CDR3 length: 15
J gene: TRBJ2-7
CDR3 protein: CASSPTKLDSYEQYF
CDR3 DNA: TGTGCCAGCAGCCCAACAAAGCTAGATTCCTACGAGCAGTACTTC

D gene: -
V gene: TRBV4-1
clone size: -
CDR3 length: 15
J gene: TRBJ1-5
CDR3 protein: CASSPGRRDDQPQHF
CDR3 DNA: TGCGCCAGCAGCCCCGGTCGGAGGGACGATCAGCCCCAGCATTTT

D gene: -
V gene: TRBV5-6
clone size: -
CDR3 length: 13
J gene: TRBJ1-5
CDR3 protein: CASSLGQGGPQHF
CDR3 DNA: TGTGCCAGCAGCTTGGGCCAGGGCGGGCCCCAGCATTTT

D gene: -
V gene: TRBV29-1
clone size: -
CDR3 length: 13
J gene: TRBJ2-7
CDR3 protein: CSVDSGDLGEQYF
CDR3 DNA: TGCAGCGTTGATTCCGGGGATCTAGGCGAGCAGTACTTC

D gene: -
V gene: TRBV4-3
clone size: -
CDR3 length: 15
J gene: TRBJ1-2
CDR3 protein: CASSQSSGVNYGYTF
CDR3 DNA: TGCGCCAGCAGCCAATCGTCGGGAGTTAACTATGGCTACACCTTC

D gene: TRBD1
V gene: TRBV6-1
clone size: -
CDR3 length: 15
J gene: TRBJ1-5
CDR3 protein: CASSDRARGNQPQHF
CDR3 DNA: TGTGCCAGCAGCGACAGGGCTAGAGGCAATCAGCCCCAGCATTTT

D gene: -
V gene: TRBV25-1
clone size: -
CDR3 length: 15
J gene: TRBJ2-7
CDR3 protein: CASSEPGEGVYEQYF
CDR3 DNA: TGTGCCAGCAGTGAGCCAGGGGAGGGGGTATACGAGCAGTACTTC

D gene: -
V gene: TRBV2
clone size: -
CDR3 length: 14
J gene: TRBJ1-6
CDR3 protein: CASCGLDGNSPLHF
CDR3 DNA: TGTGCCAGCTGCGGTCTCGACGGGAATTCACCCCTCCACTTT

D gene: -
V gene: TRBV28
clone size: -
CDR3 length: 15
J gene: TRBJ1-5
CDR3 protein: CASKQDRGSNQPQHF
CDR3 DNA: TGTGCCAGCAAACAAGATAGGGGATCCAATCAGCCCCAGCATTTT

D gene: TRBD2
V gene: TRBV7-9
clone size: -
CDR3 length: 17
J gene: TRBJ2-1
CDR3 protein: CASSTRTSGEHYNEQFF
CDR3 DNA: TGTGCCAGCAGCACCCGGACTAGCGGGGAACACTACAATGAGCAGTTCTTC

D gene: TRBD2
V gene: TRBV5-5
clone size: few
CDR3 length: 17
J gene: TRBJ2-3
CDR3 protein: CASSRRGLADSTDTQYF
CDR3 DNA: TGTGCCAGCAGCAGGCGGGGACTAGCGGATAGCACAGATACGCAGTATTTT

D gene: TRBD2
V gene: TRBV5-1
clone size: -
CDR3 length: 15
J gene: TRBJ2-7
CDR3 protein: CASRTSGKSSYEQYF
CDR3 DNA: TGCGCCAGCAGGACTAGCGGGAAGAGCTCCTACGAGCAGTACTTC

D gene: -
V gene: TRBV9
clone size: -
CDR3 length: 13
J gene: TRBJ2-2
CDR3 protein: CASSLTNTGELFF
CDR3 DNA: TGTGCCAGCAGCCTCACTAACACCGGGGAGCTGTTTTTT

D gene: -
V gene: TRBV4-1
clone size: -
CDR3 length: 14
J gene: TRBJ2-7
CDR3 protein: CASSQLGPAHEQYF
CDR3 DNA: TGCGCCAGCAGCCAATTGGGGCCGGCACACGAGCAGTACTTC

D gene: TRBD1
V gene: TRBV5-1
clone size: few
CDR3 length: 19
J gene: TRBJ2-1
CDR3 protein: CASSLWLSLGTGAYNEQFF
CDR3 DNA: TGCGCCAGCAGCTTATGGCTATCTTTGGGGACAGGGGCGTACAATGAGCAGTTCTTC

D gene: -
V gene: TRBV4-3
clone size: -
CDR3 length: 13
J gene: TRBJ1-5
CDR3 protein: CASSQLPNQPQHF
CDR3 DNA: TGCGCCAGCAGCCAGCTACCTAATCAGCCCCAGCATTTT

D gene: TRBD1
V gene: TRBV2
clone size: -
CDR3 length: 18
J gene: TRBJ1-5
CDR3 protein: CASSDTDRGKYSNQPQHF
CDR3 DNA: TGTGCCAGCAGTGATACCGACAGGGGAAAATATAGCAATCAGCCCCAGCATTTT

D gene: -
V gene: TRBV4-3
clone size: -
CDR3 length: 17
J gene: TRBJ2-2
CDR3 protein: CASSQDGGLPNTGELFF
CDR3 DNA: TGCGCCAGCAGCCAAGATGGGGGACTCCCGAACACCGGGGAGCTGTTTTTT

D gene: TRBD1
V gene: TRBV7-8
clone size: -
CDR3 length: 15
J gene: TRBJ1-5
CDR3 protein: CASSPRQGWDQPQHF
CDR3 DNA: TGTGCCAGCAGCCCCCGACAGGGGTGGGATCAGCCCCAGCATTTT

D gene: TRBD2
V gene: TRBV5-6
clone size: -
CDR3 length: 17
J gene: TRBJ2-3
CDR3 protein: CASSLGLAGGLADTQYF
CDR3 DNA: TGTGCCAGCAGCTTGGGACTAGCGGGAGGGTTAGCAGATACGCAGTATTTT

D gene: TRBD1
V gene: TRBV13
clone size: -
CDR3 length: 15
J gene: TRBJ2-5
CDR3 protein: CASSLGSGTVETQYF
CDR3 DNA: TGTGCCAGCAGCTTAGGATCTGGGACAGTCGAGACCCAGTACTTC

D gene: -
V gene: TRBV7-9
clone size: -
CDR3 length: 11
J gene: TRBJ1-2
CDR3 protein: CASSLGSQSTF
CDR3 DNA: TGTGCCAGCAGCTTAGGTTCGCAGTCAACCTTC

D gene: TRBD1
V gene: TRBV28
clone size: -
CDR3 length: 14
J gene: TRBJ2-1
CDR3 protein: CASSGTGGYNEQFF
CDR3 DNA: TGTGCCAGCAGCGGGACAGGGGGGTACAATGAGCAGTTCTTC

D gene: -
V gene: TRBV5-1
clone size: -
CDR3 length: 19
J gene: TRBJ2-7
CDR3 protein: CASSLKGGQGRGGAYEQYF
CDR3 DNA: TGCGCCAGCAGCTTGAAGGGGGGGCAGGGTCGAGGAGGGGCCTACGAGCAGTACTTC

D gene: TRBD1
V gene: TRBV15
clone size: -
CDR3 length: 18
J gene: TRBJ1-6
CDR3 protein: CATSRGDDREDYNSPLHF
CDR3 DNA: TGTGCCACCAGCAGAGGGGACGACAGGGAAGACTATAATTCACCCCTCCACTTT

D gene: TRBD2
V gene: TRBV28
clone size: few
CDR3 length: 21
J gene: TRBJ2-5
CDR3 protein: CASSLGPGYRTSGYPRETQYF
CDR3 DNA: TGTGCCAGCAGTTTAGGGCCGGGTTATAGGACTAGCGGATACCCCAGAGAGACCCAGTACTTC

D gene: TRBD1
V gene: TRBV4-3
clone size: few
CDR3 length: 14
J gene: TRBJ2-7
CDR3 protein: CASSPGQSTYEQYF
CDR3 DNA: TGCGCCAGCAGCCCGGGACAGAGCACCTACGAGCAGTACTTC

D gene: TRBD1
V gene: TRBV7-2
clone size: -
CDR3 length: 16
J gene: TRBJ2-3
CDR3 protein: CASSRTGTGVADTQYF
CDR3 DNA: TGTGCCAGCAGCCGAACCGGGACAGGGGTGGCAGATACGCAGTATTTT

D gene: -
V gene: TRBV28
clone size: -
CDR3 length: 14
J gene: TRBJ1-1
CDR3 protein: CASSWVQANTEAFF
CDR3 DNA: TGTGCCAGCAGTTGGGTTCAGGCGAACACTGAAGCTTTCTTT

D gene: TRBD1
V gene: TRBV7-2
clone size: -
CDR3 length: 16
J gene: TRBJ1-6
CDR3 protein: CASRGQGDPYNSPLHF
CDR3 DNA: TGTGCCAGCAGGGGACAGGGGGACCCCTATAATTCACCCCTCCACTTT

D gene: -
V gene: TRBV5-4
clone size: -
CDR3 length: 13
J gene: TRBJ1-1
CDR3 protein: CASRSPGVSEAFF
CDR3 DNA: TGTGCCAGCAGGTCCCCGGGGGTGAGTGAAGCTTTCTTT

D gene: TRBD1
V gene: TRBV6-1
clone size: -
CDR3 length: 15
J gene: TRBJ2-3
CDR3 protein: CASSQQGIPTDTQYF
CDR3 DNA: TGTGCCAGCAGTCAACAGGGGATCCCCACAGATACGCAGTATTTT

D gene: TRBD2
V gene: TRBV9
clone size: -
CDR3 length: 16
J gene: TRBJ2-3
CDR3 protein: CASSVDGGRLGDTQYF
CDR3 DNA: TGTGCCAGCAGCGTAGACGGCGGGAGGTTGGGAGATACGCAGTATTTT

D gene: TRBD2
V gene: TRBV11-3
clone size: -
CDR3 length: 17
J gene: TRBJ2-1
CDR3 protein: CASSPPILAGGRNEQFF
CDR3 DNA: TGTGCCAGCAGCCCCCCTATTCTAGCGGGAGGACGGAATGAGCAGTTCTTC

D gene: TRBD1
V gene: TRBV7-9
clone size: -
CDR3 length: 16
J gene: TRBJ1-4
CDR3 protein: CASSGRTGTTNEKLFF
CDR3 DNA: TGTGCCAGCAGCGGGCGGACAGGAACAACTAATGAAAAACTGTTTTTT

D gene: -
V gene: TRBV6-1
clone size: few
CDR3 length: 12
J gene: TRBJ1-4
CDR3 protein: CASRAQNEKLFF
CDR3 DNA: TGTGCCAGCAGGGCCCAGAATGAAAAACTGTTTTTT

D gene: -
V gene: TRBV14
clone size: once
CDR3 length: 16
J gene: TRBJ2-2
CDR3 protein: CASSQDHGPIGGELFF
CDR3 DNA: TGTGCCAGCAGCCAAGATCATGGGCCTATTGGCGGGGAGCTGTTTTTT

D gene: -
V gene: TRBV6-1
clone size: few
CDR3 length: 15
J gene: TRBJ1-1
CDR3 protein: CASSERVRGNTEAFF
CDR3 DNA: TGTGCCAGCAGTGAAAGGGTCAGGGGGAACACTGAAGCTTTCTTT

D gene: -
V gene: TRBV6-1
clone size: -
CDR3 length: 15
J gene: TRBJ1-1
CDR3 protein: CASSRPPTGTPEAFF
CDR3 DNA: TGTGCCAGCAGTAGGCCTCCTACAGGGACCCCTGAAGCTTTCTTT

D gene: -
V gene: TRBV9
clone size: -
CDR3 length: 16
J gene: TRBJ2-1
CDR3 protein: CASSVEGQSSYNEQFF
CDR3 DNA: TGTGCCAGCAGCGTAGAAGGACAAAGCTCCTACAATGAGCAGTTCTTC

D gene: -
V gene: TRBV9
clone size: once
CDR3 length: 13
J gene: TRBJ2-7
CDR3 protein: CASSVEQGYEQYF
CDR3 DNA: TGTGCCAGCAGCGTAGAACAGGGCTACGAGCAGTACTTC

D gene: -
V gene: TRBV19
clone size: -
CDR3 length: 15
J gene: TRBJ1-4
CDR3 protein: CASTMGPAGDEKLFF
CDR3 DNA: TGTGCCAGTACCATGGGACCCGCGGGAGATGAAAAACTGTTTTTT

D gene: -
V gene: TRBV2
clone size: few
CDR3 length: 12
J gene: TRBJ1-4
CDR3 protein: CASNYGQRRLFF
CDR3 DNA: TGTGCCAGCAACTACGGACAGAGGCGACTGTTTTTT

D gene: -
V gene: TRBV19
clone size: -
CDR3 length: 14
J gene: TRBJ1-1
CDR3 protein: CASSISGGGTEAFF
CDR3 DNA: TGTGCCAGTAGTATAAGCGGGGGAGGGACTGAAGCTTTCTTT

D gene: -
V gene: TRBV5-1
clone size: -
CDR3 length: 12
J gene: TRBJ1-2
CDR3 protein: CASSFLNYGYTF
CDR3 DNA: TGCGCCAGCAGCTTCCTTAACTATGGCTACACCTTC

D gene: TRBD1
V gene: TRBV5-6
clone size: -
CDR3 length: 15
J gene: TRBJ2-1
CDR3 protein: CASSVWDRGIHEQFF
CDR3 DNA: TGTGCCAGCAGCGTATGGGACAGGGGCATCCATGAGCAGTTCTTC

D gene: -
V gene: TRBV29-1
clone size: -
CDR3 length: 11
J gene: TRBJ2-7
CDR3 protein: CSVITGREQYF
CDR3 DNA: TGCAGCGTCATCACAGGGCGCGAGCAGTACTTC

D gene: -
V gene: TRBV6-5
clone size: -
CDR3 length: 15
J gene: TRBJ1-5
CDR3 protein: CASTQDRNSNQPQHF
CDR3 DNA: TGTGCCAGCACCCAGGACAGAAATAGCAATCAGCCCCAGCATTTT